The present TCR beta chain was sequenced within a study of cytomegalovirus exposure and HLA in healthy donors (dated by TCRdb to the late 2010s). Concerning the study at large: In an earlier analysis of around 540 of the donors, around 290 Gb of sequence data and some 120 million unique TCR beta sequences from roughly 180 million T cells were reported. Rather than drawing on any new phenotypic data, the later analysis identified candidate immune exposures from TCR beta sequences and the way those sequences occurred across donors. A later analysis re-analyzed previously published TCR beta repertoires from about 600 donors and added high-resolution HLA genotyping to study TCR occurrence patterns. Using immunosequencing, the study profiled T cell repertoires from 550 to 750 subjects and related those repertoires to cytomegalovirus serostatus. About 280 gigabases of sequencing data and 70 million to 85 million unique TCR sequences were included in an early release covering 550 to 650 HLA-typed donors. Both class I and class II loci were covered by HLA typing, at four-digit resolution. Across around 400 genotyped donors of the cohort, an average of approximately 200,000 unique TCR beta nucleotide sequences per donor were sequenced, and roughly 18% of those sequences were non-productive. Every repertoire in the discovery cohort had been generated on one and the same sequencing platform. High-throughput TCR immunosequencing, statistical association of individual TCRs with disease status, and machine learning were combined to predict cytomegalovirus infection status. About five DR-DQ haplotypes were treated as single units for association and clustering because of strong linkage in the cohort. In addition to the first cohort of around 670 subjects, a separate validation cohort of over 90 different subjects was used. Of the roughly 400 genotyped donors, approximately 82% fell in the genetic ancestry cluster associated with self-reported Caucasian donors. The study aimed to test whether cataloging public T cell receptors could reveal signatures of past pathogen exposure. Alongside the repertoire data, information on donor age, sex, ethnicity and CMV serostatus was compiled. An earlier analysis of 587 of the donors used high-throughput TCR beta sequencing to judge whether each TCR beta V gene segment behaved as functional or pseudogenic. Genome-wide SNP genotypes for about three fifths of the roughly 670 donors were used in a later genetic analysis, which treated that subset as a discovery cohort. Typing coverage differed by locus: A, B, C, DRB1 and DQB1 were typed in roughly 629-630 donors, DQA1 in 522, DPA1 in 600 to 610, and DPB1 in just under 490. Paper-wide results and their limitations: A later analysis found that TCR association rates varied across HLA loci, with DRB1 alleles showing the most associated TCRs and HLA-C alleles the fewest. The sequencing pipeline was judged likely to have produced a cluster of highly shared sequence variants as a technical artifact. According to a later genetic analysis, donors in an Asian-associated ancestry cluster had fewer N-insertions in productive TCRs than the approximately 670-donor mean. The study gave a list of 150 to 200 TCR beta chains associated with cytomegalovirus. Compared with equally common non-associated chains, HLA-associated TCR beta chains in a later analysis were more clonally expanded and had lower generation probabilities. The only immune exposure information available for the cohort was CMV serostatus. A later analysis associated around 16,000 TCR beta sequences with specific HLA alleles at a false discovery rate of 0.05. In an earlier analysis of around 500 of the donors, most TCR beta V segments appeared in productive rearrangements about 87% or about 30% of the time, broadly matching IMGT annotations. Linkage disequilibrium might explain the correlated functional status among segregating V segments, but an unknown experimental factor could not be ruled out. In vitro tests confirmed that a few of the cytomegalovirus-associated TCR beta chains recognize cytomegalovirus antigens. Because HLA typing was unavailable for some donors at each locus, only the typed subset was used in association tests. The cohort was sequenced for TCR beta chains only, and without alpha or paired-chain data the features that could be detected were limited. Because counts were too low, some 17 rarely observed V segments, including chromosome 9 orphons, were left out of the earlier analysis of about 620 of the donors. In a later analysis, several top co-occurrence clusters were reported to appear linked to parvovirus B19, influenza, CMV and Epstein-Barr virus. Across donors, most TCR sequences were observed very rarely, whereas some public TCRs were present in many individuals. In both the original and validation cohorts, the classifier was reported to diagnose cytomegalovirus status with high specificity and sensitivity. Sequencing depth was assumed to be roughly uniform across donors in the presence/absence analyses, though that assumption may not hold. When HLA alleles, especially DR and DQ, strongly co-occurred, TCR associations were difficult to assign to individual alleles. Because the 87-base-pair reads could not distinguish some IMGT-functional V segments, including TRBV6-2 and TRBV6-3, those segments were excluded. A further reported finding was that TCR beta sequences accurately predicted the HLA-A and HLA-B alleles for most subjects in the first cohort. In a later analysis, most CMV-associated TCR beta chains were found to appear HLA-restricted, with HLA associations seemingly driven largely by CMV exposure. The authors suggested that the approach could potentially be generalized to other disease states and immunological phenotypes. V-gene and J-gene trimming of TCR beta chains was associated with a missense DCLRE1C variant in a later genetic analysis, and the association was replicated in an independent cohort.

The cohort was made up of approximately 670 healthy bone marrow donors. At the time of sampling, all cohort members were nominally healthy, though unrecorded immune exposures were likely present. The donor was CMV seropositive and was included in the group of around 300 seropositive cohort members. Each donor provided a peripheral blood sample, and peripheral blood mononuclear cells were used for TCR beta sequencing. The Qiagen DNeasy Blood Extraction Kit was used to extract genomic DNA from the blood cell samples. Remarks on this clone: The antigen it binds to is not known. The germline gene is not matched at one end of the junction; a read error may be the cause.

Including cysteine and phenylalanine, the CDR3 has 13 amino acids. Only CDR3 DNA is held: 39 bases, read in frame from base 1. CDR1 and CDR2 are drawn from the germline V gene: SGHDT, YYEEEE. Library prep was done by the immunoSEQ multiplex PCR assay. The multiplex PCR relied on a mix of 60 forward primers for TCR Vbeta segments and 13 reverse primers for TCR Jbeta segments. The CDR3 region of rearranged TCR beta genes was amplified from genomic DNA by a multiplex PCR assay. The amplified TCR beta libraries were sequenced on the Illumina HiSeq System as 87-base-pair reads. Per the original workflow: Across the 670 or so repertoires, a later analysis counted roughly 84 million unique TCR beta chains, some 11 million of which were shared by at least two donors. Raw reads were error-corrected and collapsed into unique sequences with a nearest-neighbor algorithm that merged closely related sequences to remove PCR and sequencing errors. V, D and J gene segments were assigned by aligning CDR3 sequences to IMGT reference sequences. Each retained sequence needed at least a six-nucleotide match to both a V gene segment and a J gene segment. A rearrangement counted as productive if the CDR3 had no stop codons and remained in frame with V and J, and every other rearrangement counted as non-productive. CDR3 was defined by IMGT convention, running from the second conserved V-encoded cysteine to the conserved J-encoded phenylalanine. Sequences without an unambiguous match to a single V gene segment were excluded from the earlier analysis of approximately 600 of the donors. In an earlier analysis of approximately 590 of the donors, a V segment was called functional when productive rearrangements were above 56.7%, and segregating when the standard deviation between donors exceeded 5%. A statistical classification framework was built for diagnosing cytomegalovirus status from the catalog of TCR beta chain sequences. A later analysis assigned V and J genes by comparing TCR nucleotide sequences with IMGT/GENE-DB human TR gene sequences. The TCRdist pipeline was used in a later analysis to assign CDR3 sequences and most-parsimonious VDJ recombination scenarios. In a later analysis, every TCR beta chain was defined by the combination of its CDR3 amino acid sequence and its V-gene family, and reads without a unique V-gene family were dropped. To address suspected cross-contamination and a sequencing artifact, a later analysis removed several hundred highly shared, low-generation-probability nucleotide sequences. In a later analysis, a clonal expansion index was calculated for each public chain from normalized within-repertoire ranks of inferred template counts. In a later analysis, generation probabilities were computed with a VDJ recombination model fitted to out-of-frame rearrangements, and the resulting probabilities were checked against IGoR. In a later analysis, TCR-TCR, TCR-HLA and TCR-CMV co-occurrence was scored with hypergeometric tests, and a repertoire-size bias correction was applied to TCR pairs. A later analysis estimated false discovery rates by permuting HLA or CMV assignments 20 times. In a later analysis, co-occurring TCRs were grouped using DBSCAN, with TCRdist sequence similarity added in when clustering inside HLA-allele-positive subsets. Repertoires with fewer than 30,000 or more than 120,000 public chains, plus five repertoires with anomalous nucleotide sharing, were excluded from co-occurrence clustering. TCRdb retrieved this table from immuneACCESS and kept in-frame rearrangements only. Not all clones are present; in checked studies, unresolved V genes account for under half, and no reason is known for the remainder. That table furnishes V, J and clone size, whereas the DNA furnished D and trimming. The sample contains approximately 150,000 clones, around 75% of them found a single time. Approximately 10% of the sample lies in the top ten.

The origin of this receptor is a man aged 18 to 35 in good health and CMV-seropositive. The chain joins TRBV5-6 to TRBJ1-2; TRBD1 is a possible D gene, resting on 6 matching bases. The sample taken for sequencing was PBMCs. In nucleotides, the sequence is TGTGCCAGCAGCTTGTGGGACATCTATGGCTACCCCTTC. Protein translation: CASSLWDIYGYPF.